Each of the 11 T cell receptor beta chains below was sequenced from the same sample in a study of blood T cells in healthy people across ages. The use of a sample-barcoded 5' primer and a J-beta primer mix characterized a second PCR of roughly 7 to 11 cycles. TCRdb independently ran MiXCR on the 5' RACE reads; one entry per CDR3 protein. The profile shows 580,000 or so distinct CDR3 sequences, 45% to 55% of them singletons. Sequenced: blood. The receptors were sampled from a man at least 80 years old in good health.

There are a few counts of this clonotype. The chain couples TRBV4-3 to TRBJ2-5; 8 bases map to TRBD1. CDR1 is LGHNA and CDR2 is YSLEER in the germline V gene. Unmatched junction bases numbered 8, after V lost 0 bases and J lost 11 bases. The CDR3 has 14 amino acids. This CDR3 reads CASSQDPGQGEQYF. The CDR3 coding sequence is TGCGCCAGCAGCCAAGATCCAGGACAGGGTGAGCAGTACTTC.

This clonotype has a handful of counts. The chain links TRBV20-1 to TRBJ2-1; 9 nucleotides match TRBD2. With 1 base clipped from V and 6 bases from J, the junction kept 4 bases outside the gene matches. CDR1 is DFQATT and CDR2 is SNEGSKA in the germline V gene (reference sequence). CDR3 length: 14 amino acids. The chain's CDR3 is CSARAAGGSNEQFF. As DNA, the CDR3 is TGCAGTGCTAGAGCAGCGGGAGGTTCCAATGAGCAGTTCTTC.

The chain combines TRBV5-4 with TRBJ1-1; 7 nucleotides match TRBD1. This CDR3 spans 15 amino acids. With V trimmed by 3 bases and J by 3 bases, 8 bases remained unmatched. CDR1 and CDR2 from the germline V gene are SGHNT and YYREEE (reference sequence). The CDR3 DNA reads TGTGCCAGCAGCTCGAGGGGGCAGGGGGACACTGAAGCTTTCTTT. This gives the protein CASSSRGQGDTEAFF.

Note on this clonotype: Being one base from a much bigger clone, this may be a read error. V and J are TRBV7-2 and TRBJ2-5, with a tentative D call TRBD1 (6 bases). This CDR3 comprises 13 residues. Germline lookup yields CDR1 SGHTA and CDR2 FQGNSA. Between the trimmed V and J ends, which lost 5 bases and 0 bases, there was a span of 7 bases. The CDR3 here is CASSGQYQETQYF. Here the CDR3 DNA reads TGTGCCAGCAGCGGACAGTACCAAGAGACCCAGTACTTC.

This clonotype was recorded a few times. V and J are TRBV10-3 and TRBJ2-7, with a possible D match to TRBD1 (6 bases). The ends were cut back, 0 bases at V and 2 bases at J, with 11 bases in the middle. The CDR3 totals 15 residues. The germline V gene has CDR1 ENHRY and CDR2 SYGVKD. The CDR3 bases are TGTGCCATCAGTGAGTCTACAGGGAGAACCTACGAGCAGTACTTC. Translating gives CAISESTGRTYEQYF.

Written as DNA, the CDR3 is TGTGCCAGCAGTCCCGGGACAGGGGGCTCGGTACGAGCTTTCTTT. It codes for CASSPGTGGSVRAFF. The chain uses TRBV27 and TRBJ1-1; 12 positions match TRBD1. The ends lost 5 bases at V and 10 bases at J; junction bases unmatched: 11. This CDR3 has 15 residues. From germline, CDR1 is MNHEY and CDR2 SMNVEV (reference sequence).

The CDR3 loop is CASSLARGGQFF. The CDR3 DNA sequence: TGTGCCAGCAGCTTAGCCAGGGGTGGGCAGTTCTTC. The gene calls are TRBV7-6 and TRBJ2-1; D might be TRBD1 (6 bases). V was pared by 0 bases and J by 12 bases, with 9 bases between. Germline CDR1 reads SGHVS; CDR2 reads FNYEAQ. The CDR3 covers 12 residues.

The chain is built from TRBV27 and TRBJ2-7; D unclear. Germline-derived CDR1 and CDR2 are MNHEY and SMNVEV (reference sequence). Trimming stripped 6 bases from V and 4 bases from J, with 19 bases between. This CDR3 region has 15 residues. The CDR3, as DNA: TGTGCCAGCAGGCTAAACGTAGTGGGCCAGTACGAGCAGTACTTC. Translating it yields CASRLNVVGQYEQYF.

This rearrangement joins TRBV11-2 to TRBJ2-5; D is unresolved. The CDR3 contains 13 residues. V gave up 0 bases and J gave up 5 bases, with 7 bases separating them. Germline assignment: CDR1 SGHAT and CDR2 FQNNGV. The DNA of the CDR3 is TGTGCCAGCAGCTTAGAGCGACGGGAGACCCAGTACTTC. Its translation: CASSLERRETQYF.

The gene calls are TRBV21-1 and TRBJ2-1; the D call in the table, TRBD1, was not verified against the DNA. TRBV21-1 is labeled a pseudogene. CDR3 size: 16 residues. The CDR3 reads CASSKAIRGRSDEQFF. CDR3 nucleotides: TGTGCCAGCAGCAAAGCGATCAGGGGGCGGTCTGATGAGCAGTTCTTC.

Concerning this clonotype itself: The junction and the germline gene differ at one end; a read error may be behind it. The chain carries TRBV20-1 and TRBJ2-7, with 7 nucleotides matching TRBD1. Matching the DNA end better, TRBJ2-5 makes the J call doubtful. CDR3 length equals 14 residues. Germline CDR1 is DFQATT and CDR2 is SNEGSKA (reference sequence). Written as DNA, the CDR3 is TGCAGTACTAGACTGACAGGGCGGATGGGGACCCAGTACTTC. This sequence encodes CSTRLTGRMGTQYF.